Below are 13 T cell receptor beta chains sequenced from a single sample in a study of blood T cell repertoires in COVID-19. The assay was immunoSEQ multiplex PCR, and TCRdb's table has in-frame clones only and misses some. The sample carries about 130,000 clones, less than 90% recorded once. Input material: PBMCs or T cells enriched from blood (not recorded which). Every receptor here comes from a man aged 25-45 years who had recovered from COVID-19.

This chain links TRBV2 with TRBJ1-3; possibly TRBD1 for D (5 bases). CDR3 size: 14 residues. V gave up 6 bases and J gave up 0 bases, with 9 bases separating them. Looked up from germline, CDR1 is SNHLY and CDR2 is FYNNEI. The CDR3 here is CASSQGSSGNTIYF. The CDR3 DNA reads TGTGCCAGCAGCCAGGGAAGCTCTGGAAACACCATATATTTT.

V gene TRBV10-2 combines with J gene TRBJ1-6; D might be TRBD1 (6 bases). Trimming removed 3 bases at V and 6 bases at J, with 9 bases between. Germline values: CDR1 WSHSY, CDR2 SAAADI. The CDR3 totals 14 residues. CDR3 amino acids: CASSEGRGNSPLHF. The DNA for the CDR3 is TGCGCCAGCAGTGAAGGCAGGGGTAATTCACCCCTCCACTTT.

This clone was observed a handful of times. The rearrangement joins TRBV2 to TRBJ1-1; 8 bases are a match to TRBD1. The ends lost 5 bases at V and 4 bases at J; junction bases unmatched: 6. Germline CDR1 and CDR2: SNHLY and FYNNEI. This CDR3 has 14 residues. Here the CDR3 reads CASSYTGGATEAFF. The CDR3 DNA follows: TGTGCCAGCAGTTACACAGGGGGGGCCACTGAAGCTTTCTTT.

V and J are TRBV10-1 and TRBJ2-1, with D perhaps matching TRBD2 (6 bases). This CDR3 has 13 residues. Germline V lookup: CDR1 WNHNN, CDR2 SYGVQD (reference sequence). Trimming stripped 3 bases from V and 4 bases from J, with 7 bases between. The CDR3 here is CASSEGLYNEQFF. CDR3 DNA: TGCGCCAGCAGTGAAGGACTATACAATGAGCAGTTCTTC.

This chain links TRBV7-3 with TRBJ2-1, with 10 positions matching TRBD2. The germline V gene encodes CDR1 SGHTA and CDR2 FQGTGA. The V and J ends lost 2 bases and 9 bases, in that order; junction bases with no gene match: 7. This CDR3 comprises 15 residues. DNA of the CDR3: TGTGCCAGCAGCTTAGTCCTAGCGGGAGCGGGTGAGCAGTTCTTC. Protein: CASSLVLAGAGEQFF.

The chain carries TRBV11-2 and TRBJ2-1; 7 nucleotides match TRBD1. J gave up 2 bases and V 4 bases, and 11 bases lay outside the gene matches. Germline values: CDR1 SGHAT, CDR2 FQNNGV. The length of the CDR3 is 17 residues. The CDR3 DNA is TGTGCCAGCAGCTCCTACTTTGGACAGGAGACCTACAATGAGCAGTTCTTC. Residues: CASSSYFGQETYNEQFF. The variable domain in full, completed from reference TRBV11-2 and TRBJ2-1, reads EAGVAQSPRYKIIEKRQSVAFWCNPISGHATLYWYQQILGQGPKLLIQFQNNGVVDDSQLPKDRFSAERLKGVDSTLKIQPAKLEDSAVYLCASSSYFGQETYNEQFFGPGTRLTVL.

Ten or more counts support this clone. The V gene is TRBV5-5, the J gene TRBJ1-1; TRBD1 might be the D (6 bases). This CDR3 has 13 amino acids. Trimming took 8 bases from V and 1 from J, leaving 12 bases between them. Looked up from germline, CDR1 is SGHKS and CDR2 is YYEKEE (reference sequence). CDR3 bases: TGTGCCAGTCTCATACAGGGGAACACTGAAGCTTTCTTT. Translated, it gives CASLIQGNTEAFF.

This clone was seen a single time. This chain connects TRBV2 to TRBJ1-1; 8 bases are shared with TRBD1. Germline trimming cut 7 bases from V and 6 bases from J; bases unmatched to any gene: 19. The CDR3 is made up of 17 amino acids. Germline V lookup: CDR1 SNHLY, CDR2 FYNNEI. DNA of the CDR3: TGTGCCAGCAATCGCTACAGGGGGTCTTATGTTCTTCCTGAAGCTTTCTTT. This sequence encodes CASNRYRGSYVLPEAFF.

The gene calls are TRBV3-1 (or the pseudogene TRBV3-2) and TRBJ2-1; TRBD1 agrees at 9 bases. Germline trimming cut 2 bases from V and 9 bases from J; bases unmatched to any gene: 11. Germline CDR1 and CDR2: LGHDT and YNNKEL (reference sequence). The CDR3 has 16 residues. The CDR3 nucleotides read TGTGCCAGCAGCCAATTTGGGACAGGGATGGCAAGTGAGCAGTTCTTC. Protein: CASSQFGTGMASEQFF.

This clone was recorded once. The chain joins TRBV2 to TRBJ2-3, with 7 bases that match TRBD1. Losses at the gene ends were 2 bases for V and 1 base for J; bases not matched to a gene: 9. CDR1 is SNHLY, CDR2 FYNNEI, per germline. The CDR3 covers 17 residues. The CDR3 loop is CASSELGQMMGTDTQYF. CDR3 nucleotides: TGTGCCAGCAGTGAACTGGGACAGATGATGGGCACAGATACGCAGTATTTT.

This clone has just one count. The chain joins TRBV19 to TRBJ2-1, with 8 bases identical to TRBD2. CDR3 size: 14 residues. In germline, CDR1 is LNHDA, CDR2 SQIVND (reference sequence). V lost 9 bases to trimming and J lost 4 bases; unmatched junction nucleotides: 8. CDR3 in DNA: TGTGCCAGCCGGGGCGGGGGGTATTACAATGAGCAGTTCTTC. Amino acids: CASRGGGYYNEQFF.

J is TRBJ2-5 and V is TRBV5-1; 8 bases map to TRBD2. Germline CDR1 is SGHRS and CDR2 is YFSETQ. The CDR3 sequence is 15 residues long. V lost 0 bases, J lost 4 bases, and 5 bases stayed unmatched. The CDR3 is CASSLAGTSRETQYF. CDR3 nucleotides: TGCGCCAGCAGCTTGGCCGGGACTAGTCGAGAGACCCAGTACTTC. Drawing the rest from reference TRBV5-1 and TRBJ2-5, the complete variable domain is KAGVTQTPRYLIKTRGQQVTLSCSPISGHRSVSWYQQTPGQGLQFLFEYFSETQRNKGNFPGRFSGRQFSNSRSEMNVSTLELGDSALYLCASSLAGTSRETQYFGPGTRLLVL.

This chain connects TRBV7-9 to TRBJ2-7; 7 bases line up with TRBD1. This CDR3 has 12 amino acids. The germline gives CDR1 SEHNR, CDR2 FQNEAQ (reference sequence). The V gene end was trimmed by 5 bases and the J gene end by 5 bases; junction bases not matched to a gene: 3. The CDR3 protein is CASSLTGDEQYF. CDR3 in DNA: TGTGCCAGCAGCCTTACAGGGGACGAGCAGTACTTC.